These 18 T cell receptor beta chains originate from one sample sequenced in a study of T cell changes during pregnancy in multiple sclerosis. The table came from immunoSEQ multiplex PCR; TCRdb's copy has only in-frame clones and leaves some out. The sample lists tens of thousands of clones, 80% to 95% occurring once. This sample comprised peripheral blood, obtained in the second trimester of pregnancy. These receptors were collected from a female donor in good health, enrolled as a control in a pregnancy study.

The gene calls are TRBV10-2 and TRBJ2-1; 7 bases map to TRBD1. CDR3 length: 14 residues. J gave up 4 bases and V 4 bases, and 4 bases lay outside the gene matches. Germline CDR1 reads WSHSY; CDR2 reads SAAADI. The DNA of the CDR3 is TGCGCCAGCAGTGTGCAGGGGGTTTACAATGAGCAGTTCTTC. This encodes CASSVQGVYNEQFF.

This rearrangement joins TRBV19 to TRBJ2-1; 10 positions match TRBD2. V trimming: 5 bases; J trimming: 5 bases; junction bases outside the gene matches: 6. Germline lookup yields CDR1 LNHDA and CDR2 SQIVND (reference sequence). The CDR3 spans 15 residues. CDR3: CASSSRTSGDNEQFF. The CDR3 DNA reads TGTGCCAGTAGTTCACGGACTAGCGGTGACAATGAGCAGTTCTTC.

The CDR3 DNA is TGTGCCAGCAGTCCCCGGTGGGGACTTCATGTCTACGAGCAGTACTTC. It yields the protein CASSPRWGLHVYEQYF. The chain has TRBV6-4 and TRBJ2-7; perhaps TRBD2 as D (6 bases). The CDR3 runs 16 residues. The germline V gene encodes CDR1 MRHNA and CDR2 SNTAGT. Trimming left V 5 bases short and J 3 bases short, with 20 bases between.

The chain joins TRBV4-2 to TRBJ1-2; 9 positions agree with TRBD1. The CDR3 covers 14 residues. Looked up from germline, CDR1 is LGHNA and CDR2 is YNFKEQ. With 7 bases clipped from V and 8 bases from J, the junction kept 11 bases outside the gene matches. The CDR3, as DNA: TGTGCCAGCACCGCTGGGACAGGGAGTAGCGGCTACACCTTC. It codes for CASTAGTGSSGYTF.

The rearrangement links TRBV12-5 to TRBJ2-1; TRBD2 might be the D (6 bases). V lost 5 bases and J 7 bases, leaving 6 bases between the germline ends. This CDR3 comprises 11 residues. Germline lookup yields CDR1 LGHNT and CDR2 FRNRAP. The CDR3 DNA follows: TGTGCTAGTGGTGGGGGGAATGAGCAGTTCTTC. This gives the protein CASGGGNEQFF.

The chain links TRBV28 to TRBJ1-3; D might be TRBD1 (5 bases). The V and J ends lost 5 bases and 2 bases respectively, with 13 bases between them. The CDR3 consists of 15 residues. CDR1 is MDHEN, CDR2 SYDVKM, per germline. The CDR3 bases are TGTGCCAGCAGTCTAATACTGGGGCCTGGAAACACCATATATTTT. This translates into CASSLILGPGNTIYF.

The V call is TRBV10-3, the J call TRBJ2-5; TRBD2 aligns across 10 bases. This CDR3 has 18 amino acids. With 3 bases clipped from V and 5 bases from J, the junction kept 15 bases outside the gene matches. Germline V gene sequence: CDR1 ENHRY, CDR2 SYGVKD. The CDR3 sequence: CAISDPSRAGGRGETQYF. The CDR3 DNA reads TGTGCCATCAGTGACCCCTCTAGAGCGGGAGGGCGGGGGGAGACCCAGTACTTC.

The rearrangement joins TRBV6-1 to TRBJ1-5; the D is unclear. The CDR3 has 11 amino acids. The germline gives CDR1 MNHNS, CDR2 SASEGT. The V end was cut by 2 bases, the J end by 12 bases, with 8 bases between. The CDR3 sequence: CASSEKSGQHF. In DNA, the CDR3 is TGTGCCAGCAGTGAAAAGTCGGGCCAGCATTTT.

V is TRBV30 and J is TRBJ2-5; TRBD2 matches 7 bases. The germline gives CDR1 GTSNPN, CDR2 SVGIG (reference sequence). The CDR3 extends over 13 amino acids. The trim removed 0 bases at V and 3 bases at J, leaving 1 base unmatched. Here the CDR3 DNA reads TGTGCCTGGAGTGTAGGACTAGAAGAGACCCAGTACTTC. This encodes CAWSVGLEETQYF.

The chain links TRBV27 to TRBJ2-5; the D is unclear. This CDR3 has 11 amino acids. V was clipped by 0 bases and J by 7 bases, with 3 bases between them. CDR1 and CDR2 (germline): MNHEY, SMNVEV (reference sequence). CDR3 amino acids: CASSLSGTQYF. The CDR3 DNA reads TGTGCCAGCAGTTTATCCGGGACCCAGTACTTC.

The chain couples TRBV7-8 to TRBJ1-5, with D perhaps TRBD1 (6 bases). Germline V gene lookup returns CDR1 SGHVS and CDR2 FQNEAQ. The ends were cut back, 0 bases at V and 3 bases at J, with 15 bases in the middle. This CDR3 is built from 17 residues. This CDR3 reads CASSLAGKTGYNQPQHF. CDR3 coding DNA: TGTGCCAGCAGCTTAGCGGGTAAAACAGGGTACAATCAGCCCCAGCATTTT.

The CDR3 DNA follows: TGTGCCAGCAGCTGGAGGGATATGAACACTGAAGCTTTCTTT. Translated: CASSWRDMNTEAFF. This chain connects TRBV7-9 to TRBJ1-1; no clear D. The CDR3 spans 14 residues. V was trimmed by 4 bases and J by 0 bases, leaving 9 bases between them. Germline loops: CDR1 SEHNR, CDR2 FQNEAQ (reference sequence). The whole variable domain, remainder taken from reference TRBV7-9 and TRBJ1-1, is DTGVSQNPRHKITKRGQNVTFRCDPISEHNRLYWYRQTLGQGPEFLTYFQNEAQLEKSRLLSDRFSAERPKGSFSTLEIQRTEQGDSAMYLCASSWRDMNTEAFFGQGTRLTVV.

The chain employs TRBV7-6 and TRBJ1-2; weak D call: TRBD1 (6 bases). V lost 3 bases to trimming and J lost 2 bases, with 10 bases between them. Germline V gene sequence: CDR1 SGHVS, CDR2 FNYEAQ. The CDR3 is made up of 14 amino acids. This CDR3 is CASSLGHRNYGYTF. In nucleotides, the CDR3 is TGTGCCAGCAGCTTGGGACACCGAAACTATGGCTACACCTTC.

The chain carries TRBV2 and TRBJ1-1, with 7 nucleotides matching TRBD1. Unmatched junction bases numbered 4, after V lost 6 bases and J lost 0 bases. Germline CDR1 is SNHLY and CDR2 is FYNNEI. This CDR3 has 14 amino acids. The chain's CDR3 is CASRTGQMNTEAFF. For the CDR3, the DNA is TGTGCCAGCAGAACGGGACAGATGAACACTGAAGCTTTCTTT. Combining the CDR3 with reference TRBV2 and TRBJ1-1 gives the whole variable domain EPEVTQTPSHQVTQMGQEVILRCVPISNHLYFYWYRQILGQKVEFLVSFYNNEISEKSEIFDDQFSVERPDGSNFTLKIRSTKLEDSAMYFCASRTGQMNTEAFFGQGTRLTVV.

The CDR3 DNA reads as TGTGCCACCTCTAGCGGGGTGGGATACAATGAGCAGTTCTTC. Translation gives CATSSGVGYNEQFF. The V gene is TRBV10-3, the J gene TRBJ2-1; 9 positions agree with TRBD2. CDR3 length: 14 amino acids. CDR1 is ENHRY and CDR2 is SYGVKD in the germline V gene. With 10 bases clipped from V and 4 bases from J, the junction kept 8 bases outside the gene matches.

This sequence joins TRBV7-9 and TRBJ2-1; 9 positions agree with TRBD2. This CDR3 region has 15 residues. CDR1 is SEHNR, CDR2 FQNEAQ, per germline (reference sequence). V shed 5 bases, J shed 8 bases, and the junction held 10 bases outside the gene matches. CDR3 amino acids: CASSAVGSGGHEQFF. The CDR3 DNA sequence: TGTGCCAGCAGCGCGGTTGGTAGCGGGGGCCATGAGCAGTTCTTC.

This clone was found once. V gene TRBV13 combines with J gene TRBJ1-1; 7 positions agree with TRBD1. The V gene end was trimmed by 5 bases and the J gene end by 7 bases; junction bases not matched to a gene: 4. From germline, CDR1 is PRHDT and CDR2 FYEKMQ (reference sequence). There are 12 residues in the CDR3. Here the CDR3 DNA reads TGTGCCAGCAGCCCCGGGACAGATGAAGCTTTCTTT. Its translation is CASSPGTDEAFF.

V usage is TRBV19 and J usage is TRBJ2-2, with D hard to call. V lost 9 bases and J 6 bases, leaving 8 bases between the germline ends. The length of the CDR3 is 11 residues. Germline assignment: CDR1 LNHDA and CDR2 SQIVND (reference sequence). CDR3: CASSVAGELFF. DNA for the CDR3: TGTGCCAGCTCCGTTGCCGGGGAGCTGTTTTTT.